This passage covers 26 T cell receptor beta chains from one sample sequenced in a study of T cell repertoires in cytomegalovirus infection. MiXCR, run by TCRdb on the reads, gives a single entry per CDR3 protein. The sample records fewer than 150,000 distinct CDR3 sequences, over 25% being singletons. The antigens these receptors bind are not known. This specimen was CD8+ T cells from cultured PBMCs, taken from culture after CMV antigen stimulation. The receptors come from a human donor in good health (CMV status not recorded). Some clones in this sample may be carry-over from other donors' samples.

This clonotype was observed a handful of times. CDR3 sequence: CASSSVVGEQYF. The CDR3 coding sequence is TGTGCCAGCAGTTCCGTGGTCGGTGAGCAGTACTTC. V usage is TRBV6-2 or TRBV6-3 and J usage is TRBJ2-7; D is ambiguous. Germline-derived CDR1 and CDR2 are MNHEY and SVGEGT. The CDR3 sequence is 12 residues long. Trimming removed 4 bases at V and 7 bases at J, with 11 bases between.

The V gene is TRBV6-5, the J gene TRBJ2-2; 7 bases match TRBD1. There are 15 residues in the CDR3. CDR1 and CDR2 (germline): MNHEY, SVGAGI. Trimming at V came to 2 bases and at J to 4 bases, leaving 4 bases not matched to a gene. CDR3 sequence: CASSYEGAGTGELFF. The DNA of the CDR3 is TGTGCCAGCAGTTACGAGGGGGCCGGCACCGGGGAGCTGTTTTTT.

The chain combines TRBV6-1 with TRBJ2-1; D not certain. Trimming removed 1 base at V and 5 bases at J, with 3 bases between. This CDR3 is built from 12 residues. From germline, CDR1 is MNHNS and CDR2 SASEGT. The CDR3 here is CASSEGNNEQFF. DNA for the CDR3: TGTGCCAGCAGTGAAGGGAACAATGAGCAGTTCTTC.

This clonotype has more than one count but fewer than ten. The rearrangement links TRBV19 to TRBJ2-1, with 10 positions matching TRBD2. The CDR3 length is 17 residues. Per germline, CDR1 LNHDA and CDR2 SQIVND (reference sequence). The ends lost 7 bases at V and 6 bases at J; junction bases unmatched: 15. The CDR3 here is CASKSSPYSGGTNEQFF. As DNA, the CDR3 is TGTGCCAGTAAAAGCTCACCATATAGCGGGGGGACCAATGAGCAGTTCTTC.

V gene TRBV10-3 combines with J gene TRBJ2-7; D may be TRBD1 or TRBD2 (5 bases each). This CDR3 contains 12 residues. Germline loops: CDR1 ENHRY, CDR2 SYGVKD. Trimming took off 4 bases at V and 6 bases at J, with 10 bases between the two ends. The DNA for the CDR3 is TGTGCCATCAGTGTCCGGGACGGCGAGCAGTACTTC. It is translated as CAISVRDGEQYF.

The chain combines TRBV27 with TRBJ2-2; 9 bases fit TRBD2. This CDR3 has 15 amino acids. The V gene end was trimmed by 5 bases and the J gene end by 0 bases; junction bases not matched to a gene: 1. CDR1 and CDR2 from the germline V gene are MNHEY and SMNVEV (reference sequence). For the CDR3, the DNA is TGTGCCAGCAGTCTAGCGGGGACGAACACCGGGGAGCTGTTTTTT. Residues: CASSLAGTNTGELFF.

This CDR3 is CATSDTRQGTDTQYF. The CDR3 DNA reads as TGTGCCACCAGTGATACCAGACAGGGCACAGATACGCAGTATTTT. The chain is built from TRBV24-1 and TRBJ2-3; D is perhaps TRBD1 (6 bases). V was clipped by 3 bases and J by 1 base, with 10 bases between them. Germline CDR1 reads KGHDR; CDR2 reads SFDVKD. This CDR3 contains 15 residues.

This clonotype was found a few times. The chain carries TRBV7-2 and TRBJ2-3, with unresolved D. CDR1 and CDR2 (germline): SGHTA, FQGNSA. V was trimmed by 4 bases and J by 2 bases, leaving 13 bases between them. The CDR3 is 15 amino acids. The CDR3 region is CASSSPLGNTDTQYF. In nucleotides, the CDR3 is TGTGCCAGCAGCTCGCCCTTGGGCAACACAGATACGCAGTATTTT.

Only a few counts were recorded for this clonotype. The chain combines TRBV12-3 or TRBV12-4 with TRBJ1-6; a possible D gene is TRBD1 (5 bases). CDR3 length: 17 amino acids. Trimming took 1 base from V and 3 from J, leaving 13 bases between them. CDR3 in amino acids: CASSLELGQLYNSPLHF. The CDR3 DNA sequence: TGTGCCAGCAGTTTAGAGTTGGGGCAGCTCTATAATTCACCCCTCCACTTT.

This clonotype has a single count. One end of the junction is discordant with germline, which a read error may explain. V usage is TRBV20-1 and J usage is TRBJ1-1, with no clear D. Germline values: CDR1 DFQATT, CDR2 SNEGSKA (reference sequence). CDR3 size: 13 residues. The CDR3 loop is CSAGEGPDTEAFF. CDR3 in DNA: TGCAGTGCTGGAGAGGGCCCCGACACTGAAGCTTTCTTT.

The chain couples TRBV5-6 to TRBJ1-2, with D perhaps matching TRBD1 (5 bases). This CDR3 has 12 residues. Germline CDR1 is SGHDT and CDR2 is YYEEEE. Deletions cut 9 bases from V and 2 bases from J, with 11 bases between. The CDR3, as DNA: TGTGCCAACAACAGGCAGAACTATGGCTACACCTTC. Its translation is CANNRQNYGYTF.

The V gene is TRBV7-6, the J gene TRBJ1-6; D gene uncertain. This CDR3 region has 17 residues. Germline V gives CDR1 SGHVS, CDR2 FNYEAQ. V was pared by 1 base and J by 7 bases, with 17 bases between. The DNA for the CDR3 is TGTGCCAGCAGCTTAGAGGCTACTCCTAAGGGAAATTCACCCCTCCACTTT. Its protein product is CASSLEATPKGNSPLHF.

The rearrangement joins TRBV20-1 to TRBJ2-7, with TRBD1 identical over 7 bases. The CDR3 extends over 15 amino acids. The V and J ends lost 0 bases and 3 bases, in that order; junction bases with no gene match: 8. Per the germline V gene, CDR1 is DFQATT and CDR2 is SNEGSKA (reference sequence). CDR3 sequence: CSARDLTGKGYEQYF. CDR3 nucleotide sequence: TGCAGTGCTAGAGATCTGACAGGGAAGGGCTACGAGCAGTACTTC.

This chain connects TRBV7-2 to TRBJ2-7, with unresolved D. The CDR3 loop spans 15 amino acids. The germline gives CDR1 SGHTA, CDR2 FQGNSA. Trimming stripped 2 bases from V and 2 bases from J, with 13 bases between. CDR3 DNA sequence: TGTGCCAGCAGCTTACTAGGCGTCGGTACCTACGAGCAGTACTTC. Translating gives CASSLLGVGTYEQYF.

This clonotype was detected only a few times. The chain employs TRBV19 and TRBJ2-1; D tentatively fits TRBD1 or TRBD2 (5 bases each). Germline V lookup: CDR1 LNHDA, CDR2 SQIVND (reference sequence). The CDR3 sequence is 13 residues long. Trimming stripped 3 bases from V and 6 bases from J, with 9 bases between. In DNA form, the CDR3 reads TGTGCCAGTAGTATGTCCGGGGCCAATGAGCAGTTCTTC. Encoded protein: CASSMSGANEQFF.

The chain links TRBV28 to TRBJ2-3; D is perhaps TRBD1 or TRBD2 (7 bases each). This CDR3 has 13 amino acids. Germline-derived CDR1 and CDR2 are MDHEN and SYDVKM. With 7 bases removed from V and 7 bases from J, the gap between germline ends came to 15 bases. CDR3 loop: CASKWQGGNTQYF. In DNA, the CDR3 is TGTGCCAGCAAATGGCAGGGGGGGAATACGCAGTATTTT.

This clonotype showed up many times. The chain uses TRBV7-2 and TRBJ2-7, with 8 positions matching TRBD1. The CDR3 extends over 15 amino acids. Germline V CDR1 and CDR2: SGHTA, FQGNSA. V lost 4 bases, J lost 3 bases, and 8 bases stayed unmatched. The CDR3 protein is CASSSYRGKGYEQYF. The DNA of the CDR3 is TGTGCCAGCAGCTCCTACAGGGGGAAAGGCTACGAGCAGTACTTC.

The chain employs TRBV20-1 and TRBJ1-2; 7 bases are a match to TRBD1. CDR1 is DFQATT and CDR2 is SNEGSKA in the germline V gene (reference sequence). This CDR3 has 15 residues. The V and J ends lost 5 bases and 1 base, in that order; junction bases with no gene match: 10. DNA for the CDR3: TGCAGTGCTTTACAGGGGAAGGGGCGTAACTATGGCTACACCTTC. Its protein product is CSALQGKGRNYGYTF.

The chain couples TRBV29-1 to TRBJ1-1, with D uncertain. Trimming took 6 bases from V and 1 from J, leaving 6 bases between them. This CDR3 has 11 amino acids. In germline, CDR1 is SQVTM, CDR2 ANQGSEA. As DNA, the CDR3 is TGCAGCGTCCGGCGGAACACTGAAGCTTTCTTT. Encoded protein: CSVRRNTEAFF.

This chain connects TRBV3-1 to TRBJ2-1; perhaps TRBD2 as D (6 bases). CDR1 LGHDT and CDR2 YNNKEL come from the germline V gene (reference sequence). This CDR3 spans 16 amino acids. V dropped 3 bases and J dropped 2 bases, with 14 bases sitting between them. CDR3 residues: CASSQGLAWAYNEQFF. The CDR3 bases are TGTGCCAGCAGCCAGGGGCTAGCGTGGGCCTACAATGAGCAGTTCTTC.

This chain uses TRBV7-4 with TRBJ2-1, with 7 bases identical to TRBD1. V shed 7 bases and J 6 bases; nucleotides not matched to a gene: 9. Germline V gives CDR1 SGHVT, CDR2 SQSDAQ. The CDR3 consists of 14 residues. The CDR3 DNA reads TGTGCCAGCATAACCGGGACAGCCCTCAATGAGCAGTTCTTC. Translating it yields CASITGTALNEQFF.

The V and J genes are TRBV10-3 and TRBJ2-1; D is uncertain. This CDR3 is built from 12 residues. The germline V gene encodes CDR1 ENHRY and CDR2 SYGVKD. V was cut by 5 bases and J by 4 bases, with 6 bases left in between. The CDR3 DNA is TGTGCCATCAGTCACACATACAATGAGCAGTTCTTC. This gives the protein CAISHTYNEQFF.

The chain combines TRBV5-6 with TRBJ1-5; the D gene is possibly TRBD1 (6 bases). Trimming pared 0 bases from V and 4 bases from J, leaving 8 bases between. Germline V CDR1 and CDR2: SGHDT, YYEEEE. The CDR3 spans 14 residues. CDR3 residues: CASSLGTANQPQHF. In nucleotides, the CDR3 is TGTGCCAGCAGCTTGGGGACAGCGAATCAGCCCCAGCATTTT. The whole variable domain, filled in from reference TRBV5-6 and TRBJ1-5, reads DAGVTQSPTHLIKTRGQQVTLRCSPKSGHDTVSWYQQALGQGPQFIFQYYEEEERQRGNFPDRFSGHQFPNYSSELNVNALLLGDSALYLCASSLGTANQPQHFGDGTRLSIL.

V and J are TRBV9 and TRBJ1-2; the D is unclear. Germline CDR1 is SGDLS and CDR2 is YYNGEE. V was clipped by 3 bases and J by 3 bases, with 15 bases between them. This CDR3 is 15 amino acids long. The CDR3 coding sequence is TGTGCCAGCAGCGCCCAAGTGGTCCGCCACTATGGCTACACCTTC. Protein: CASSAQVVRHYGYTF.

This clonotype was observed a handful of times. The V call is TRBV19, the J call TRBJ1-4, with 8 positions matching TRBD1. CDR3 length: 14 residues. V was clipped by 4 bases and J by 6 bases; unmatched bases: 4. Germline V gene sequence: CDR1 LNHDA, CDR2 SQIVND (reference sequence). As DNA, the CDR3 is TGTGCCAGTAGTACACAGGGGGAAGATGAAAAACTGTTTTTT. Its protein product is CASSTQGEDEKLFF.

This clonotype occurred a few times. V gene TRBV4-1 combines with J gene TRBJ2-5, with 8 bases aligning to TRBD2. V dropped 1 base and J dropped 4; count of bases not matched to a gene: 8. CDR3 length equals 16 residues. CDR1 MGHRA and CDR2 YSYEKL come from the germline V gene. The CDR3 reads CASSQAASLAVETQYF. The DNA for the CDR3 is TGCGCCAGCAGCCAAGCCGCATCACTAGCGGTAGAGACCCAGTACTTC.